The 13 T cell receptor beta chains reported below all come from one sample, sequenced in a study of blood T cell repertoires in COVID-19. Produced via immunoSEQ multiplex PCR; TCRdb's table is partial and in-frame only. The sample records 25,000 to 35,000 clones, approximately 87% being singletons. The sample consisted of peripheral blood. All receptors derive from a human donor with active COVID-19. The donor label of this sample is uncertain.

The chain recombines TRBV11-2 with TRBJ2-5; 8 bases fit TRBD1. The J segment lost 2 bases and the V segment lost 2 bases, leaving 4 bases of the junction unmatched. Germline V gene sequence: CDR1 SGHAT, CDR2 FQNNGV. The CDR3 covers 15 residues. The CDR3 spells CASSLQGALQETQYF. The CDR3, as DNA: TGTGCCAGCAGCTTACAGGGGGCCCTACAAGAGACCCAGTACTTC.

V is TRBV9 and J is TRBJ1-3; the D is unclear. This CDR3 contains 13 residues. With 2 bases removed from V and 4 bases from J, the gap between germline ends came to 7 bases. Germline V gives CDR1 SGDLS, CDR2 YYNGEE. The CDR3 is CASSVFQGNTIYF. The DNA of the CDR3 is TGTGCCAGCAGCGTTTTCCAGGGAAACACCATATATTTT.

This clone was observed a single time. J is TRBJ1-1 and V is TRBV10-2; a weak D match, TRBD1 (5 bases). The CDR3 is 14 amino acids. V was trimmed by 4 bases and J by 5 bases, leaving 14 bases between them. Germline V gives CDR1 WSHSY, CDR2 SAAADI. The CDR3 reads CASSAPGKETEAFF. The CDR3 bases are TGCGCCAGCAGTGCGCCAGGGAAGGAGACTGAAGCTTTCTTT.

The rearrangement uses TRBV6-6 and TRBJ1-2; 7 bases match TRBD1. Trimming at V came to 5 bases and at J to 8 bases, leaving 8 bases not matched to a gene. Per germline, CDR1 MNHNY and CDR2 SVGAGI (reference sequence). The CDR3 loop spans 13 amino acids. The CDR3 protein is CASSLTRQGGYTF. The CDR3 DNA sequence: TGTGCCAGCAGTCTGACCCGACAGGGCGGCTACACCTTC.

The V and J genes are TRBV5-1 and TRBJ2-5; 7 positions agree with TRBD1. Germline assignment: CDR1 SGHRS and CDR2 YFSETQ. Trimming at V came to 6 bases and at J to 5 bases, leaving 1 base not matched to a gene. This CDR3 has 11 residues. CDR3 DNA: TGCGCCAGCATAGGGGGCGAGACCCAGTACTTC. Protein sequence: CASIGGETQYF.

In its sample, this clone was seen a few times. V gene TRBV2 combines with J gene TRBJ1-1; 8 bases match TRBD1. The CDR3 extends over 14 amino acids. V shed 4 bases and J 5 bases; nucleotides not matched to a gene: 6. Germline CDR1 and CDR2: SNHLY and FYNNEI. The CDR3 sequence is CASSAQGARTEAFF. The DNA for the CDR3 is TGTGCCAGCAGTGCTCAGGGGGCGCGGACTGAAGCTTTCTTT.

This clone was seen more than once but under ten times. The chain recombines TRBV16 with TRBJ2-1; tentative D call: TRBD1 (5 bases). This CDR3 has 14 residues. The germline V gene encodes CDR1 KGHSY and CDR2 FQNENV. V lost 0 bases, J lost 4 bases, and 7 bases lay in between. This CDR3 is CASSQSNRYNEQFF. The DNA for the CDR3 is TGTGCCAGCAGCCAATCGAACAGGTACAATGAGCAGTTCTTC.

This chain connects TRBV10-3 to TRBJ1-4; 10 nucleotides align to TRBD1. This CDR3 has 13 residues. Germline V CDR1 and CDR2: ENHRY, SYGVKD. The trim removed 10 bases at V and 3 bases at J, leaving 2 bases unmatched. The DNA of the CDR3 is TGTGCCACCGGGACAGGGGCTAATGAAAAACTGTTTTTT. Protein: CATGTGANEKLFF.

Only one count was recorded for this clone. The chain links TRBV7-3 to TRBJ2-3, with D perhaps matching TRBD2 (5 bases). This CDR3 contains 14 residues. Germline values: CDR1 SGHTA, CDR2 FQGTGA. V was cut by 2 bases and J by 4 bases, with 10 bases left in between. The CDR3 nucleotides read TGTGCCAGCAGCTTACGGGATTCGGCAGATACGCAGTATTTT. Encoded protein: CASSLRDSADTQYF.

The chain joins TRBV6-5 to TRBJ2-5, with TRBD1 matching 8 bases. CDR1 is MNHEY and CDR2 is SVGAGI in the germline V gene. The CDR3 is made up of 13 amino acids. V lost 8 bases and J lost 4; bases outside the gene matches: 6. CDR3 in amino acids: CASRRGLPETQYF. The DNA for the CDR3 is TGTGCCAGCCGCAGGGGGCTCCCAGAGACCCAGTACTTC.

The chain carries TRBV5-1 and TRBJ1-2, with 8 nucleotides matching TRBD1. The CDR3 has 14 residues. Looked up from germline, CDR1 is SGHRS and CDR2 is YFSETQ. The V gene end was trimmed by 4 bases and the J gene end by 6 bases; junction bases not matched to a gene: 8. CDR3 sequence: CASSLGTGGDGYTF. CDR3 bases: TGCGCCAGCAGCCTTGGCACAGGGGGGGATGGCTACACCTTC. Variable domain in full (rest from reference TRBV5-1 and TRBJ1-2): KAGVTQTPRYLIKTRGQQVTLSCSPISGHRSVSWYQQTPGQGLQFLFEYFSETQRNKGNFPGRFSGRQFSNSRSEMNVSTLELGDSALYLCASSLGTGGDGYTFGSGTRLTVV.

This sequence joins TRBV4-1 and TRBJ2-5; perhaps TRBD1 as D (5 bases). Trimming removed 4 bases at V and 1 base at J, with 7 bases between. The CDR3 totals 13 residues. CDR1 is MGHRA and CDR2 is YSYEKL in the germline V gene. CDR3 coding DNA: TGCGCCAGCAGCCTCCAGGGCCAAGAGACCCAGTACTTC. Amino acid sequence: CASSLQGQETQYF.

This sequence joins TRBV5-5 and TRBJ2-2; 8 nucleotides align to TRBD2. The CDR3 runs 18 residues. Germline CDR1 reads SGHKS; CDR2 reads YYEKEE (reference sequence). V lost 0 bases, J lost 0 bases, and 7 bases stayed unmatched. The CDR3 region is CASSLAPGGPSNTGELFF. CDR3 DNA sequence: TGTGCCAGCAGCTTGGCCCCGGGGGGGCCCTCGAACACCGGGGAGCTGTTTTTT. Full variable domain (remainder filled in from reference TRBV5-5 and TRBJ2-2): DAGVTQSPTHLIKTRGQQVTLRCSPISGHKSVSWYQQVLGQGPQFIFQYYEKEERGRGNFPDRFSARQFPNYSSELNVNALLLGDSALYLCASSLAPGGPSNTGELFFGEGSRLTVL.